A selection of T cell receptor beta chains follows, all from one sample in a study of shared clonotypes between healthy human individuals. Some clones are missing from TCRdb's copy, which holds only in-frame ones; the method was immunoSEQ multiplex PCR. Of roughly 410,000 clones in the sample, 90% to 98% are singletons; the top ten hold approximately 0.3%. Sequencing was done on a sample of memory CD8+ T cells sorted from blood. These receptors originate from a man aged 30 to 39 in good health. CDR3s include the opening cysteine and the closing phenylalanine or tryptophan. A D gene is named only where the DNA matches it firmly. Clone size is shown for a subset of rows, as once, few, many or a class of expanded clone.

>TRBV11-2|-|TRBJ2-4|-
CASSSGAPLKNIQYF
TGTGCCAGCAGTTCAGGTGCCCCCCTCAAAAACATTCAGTACTTC
>TRBV7-9|-|TRBJ2-5|once
CASSYFPETQYF
TGTGCCAGCAGCTACTTCCCAGAGACCCAGTACTTC
>TRBV27|TRBD2|TRBJ2-2|-
CASRLGTSGNTGELFF
TGTGCCAGCAGGCTGGGGACTAGCGGGAACACCGGGGAGCTGTTTTTT
>TRBV19|TRBD2|TRBJ2-5|-
CASSTREGLRETQYF
TGTGCCAGTAGTACACGGGAGGGCCTTAGAGAGACCCAGTACTTC
>TRBV5-1|-|TRBJ1-2|-
CASRTENYGYTF
TGCGCCAGCAGAACAGAGAACTATGGCTACACCTTC
>TRBV4-2|-|TRBJ1-2|-
CASSQADRQVGGYTF
TGTGCCAGCAGCCAAGCCGACAGGCAGGTGGGCGGCTACACCTTC
>TRBV5-1|-|TRBJ1-6|-
CASTGGLYNSPLHF
TGCGCCAGCACGGGTGGGCTATATAATTCACCCCTCCACTTT
>TRBV2|-|TRBJ1-4|-
CASKLGREEEKLFF
TGTGCCAGCAAATTGGGCAGGGAGGAAGAAAAACTGTTTTTT
>TRBV15|TRBD1|TRBJ1-2|-
CATSRPGQENYGYTF
TGTGCCACCAGCAGGCCGGGACAGGAGAACTATGGCTACACCTTC
>TRBV11-1|TRBD2|TRBJ2-7|once
CASSTLAGGTYEQYF
TGTGCCAGCAGTACACTAGCGGGAGGGACCTACGAGCAGTACTTC
>TRBV30|-|TRBJ2-7|-
CAWNQLRHEQYF
TGTGCCTGGAATCAGCTTAGACACGAGCAGTACTTC
>TRBV7-6|-|TRBJ1-1|-
CASSLTGNTEAFF
TGTGCCAGCAGCTTAACAGGGAACACTGAAGCTTTCTTT
>TRBV29-1|-|TRBJ2-5|-
CSVPLGETQYF
TGCAGCGTCCCCCTGGGGGAGACCCAGTACTTC
>TRBV27|TRBD2|TRBJ2-3|-
CASSLFSGSGTDTQYF
TGTGCCAGCAGTCTGTTTAGCGGGAGTGGTACAGATACGCAGTATTTT
>TRBV4-1|-|TRBJ2-2|-
CASSQDRGPGELFF
TGCGCCAGCAGCCAAGATCGCGGGCCCGGGGAGCTGTTTTTT
>TRBV20-1|-|TRBJ2-1|-
CSARPVNEFF
TGCAGTGCCCGCCCAGTTAACGAGTTCTTC
>TRBV6-5|TRBD2|TRBJ2-3|-
CASSYRGRASDTQYF
TGTGCCAGCAGTTATCGCGGGAGGGCCTCAGATACGCAGTATTTT
>TRBV28|-|TRBJ1-2|once
CASSSVYGYTF
TGTGCCAGCAGTTCGGTCTATGGCTACACCTTC
>TRBV29-1|TRBD2|TRBJ2-6|once
CSIKGPRLAGVPSSGANVLTF
TGCAGCATCAAGGGACCTAGACTAGCGGGAGTGCCGAGCTCTGGGGCCAACGTCCTGACTTTC
>TRBV5-1|-|TRBJ1-1|-
CASSLVPQNTEAFF
TGCGCCAGCAGCTTGGTGCCGCAAAACACTGAAGCTTTCTTT
>TRBV27|TRBD1|TRBJ1-1|-
CASSFRDRATFF
TGTGCCAGCAGTTTCCGGGACAGGGCGACTTTCTTT
>TRBV5-1|TRBD2|TRBJ2-1|-
CASSLAGGRASEQFF
TGCGCCAGCAGCTTGGCTGGCGGGAGGGCCAGTGAGCAGTTCTTC
>TRBV19|-|TRBJ1-1|once
CASKMTQNTEAFF
TGTGCCAGTAAGATGACACAGAACACTGAAGCTTTCTTT
>TRBV4-1|TRBD2|TRBJ2-1|-
CASSQVGSGIDNEQFF
TGCGCCAGCAGCCAAGTTGGTAGCGGGATAGACAATGAGCAGTTCTTC
>TRBV6-5|-|TRBJ1-1|-
CTSSTWGEAFF
TGTACCAGCAGTACTTGGGGTGAAGCTTTCTTT
>TRBV29-1|TRBD1|TRBJ1-5|-
CSVARGSNQPQHF
TGCAGCGTTGCCAGGGGGAGCAATCAGCCCCAGCATTTT
>TRBV6-4|TRBD2|TRBJ2-1|-
CASSDPTGTSGNYNEQFF
TGTGCCAGCAGTGACCCTACCGGGACTAGCGGGAACTACAATGAGCAGTTCTTC
>TRBV2|-|TRBJ2-7|-
CASRFHVSDSTYEQYF
TGTGCCAGCAGATTTCATGTTTCTGACAGTACTTACGAGCAGTACTTC